The clone carrying this T cell receptor beta chain was recorded many times. Antigen specificity is unknown. The data originate from a study of neurological immune-mediated disorders. TCRdb passed the 5' RACE reads through MiXCR, listing each CDR3 protein once. The table has tens of thousands of distinct CDR3 sequences, less than 10% seen once. Germline trimming cut 0 bases from V and 1 base from J; bases unmatched to any gene: 4. This CDR3 is 16 amino acids long. In germline, CDR1 is DFQATT, CDR2 SNEGSKA (reference sequence). Study conclusions and caveats: Because no CDR3 amino acid sequences were shared across subjects by expanded clones, private repertoires were suggested in all groups.

Stated time point: longitudinal time-point 2. This chain links TRBV20-1 with TRBJ2-5; TRBD2 matches 11 bases. This TCR came from a man aged 25 to 45 in good health. The sample comprised PBMCs. The CDR3 loop reads CSARDPSGRFQETQYF. CDR3 bases: TGCAGTGCTAGAGATCCTAGCGGGAGGTTCCAAGAGACCCAGTACTTC.